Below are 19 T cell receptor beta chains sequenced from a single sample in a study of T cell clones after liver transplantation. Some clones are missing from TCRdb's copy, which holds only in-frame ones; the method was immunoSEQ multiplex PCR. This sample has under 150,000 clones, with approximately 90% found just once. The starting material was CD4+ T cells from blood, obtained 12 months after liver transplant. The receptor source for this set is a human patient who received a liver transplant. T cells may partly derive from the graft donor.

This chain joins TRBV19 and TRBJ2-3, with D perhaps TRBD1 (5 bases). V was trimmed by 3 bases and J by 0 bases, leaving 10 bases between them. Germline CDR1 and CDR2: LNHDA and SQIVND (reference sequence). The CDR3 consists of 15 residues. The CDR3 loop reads CASSIRGTSTDTQYF. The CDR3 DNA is TGTGCCAGTAGTATTAGGGGTACTAGCACAGATACGCAGTATTTT.

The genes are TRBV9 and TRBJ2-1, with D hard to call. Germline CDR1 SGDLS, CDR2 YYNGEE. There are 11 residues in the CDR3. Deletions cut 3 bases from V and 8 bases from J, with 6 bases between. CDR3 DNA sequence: TGTGCCAGCAGCGCCTATGATGAGCAGTTCTTC. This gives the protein CASSAYDEQFF.

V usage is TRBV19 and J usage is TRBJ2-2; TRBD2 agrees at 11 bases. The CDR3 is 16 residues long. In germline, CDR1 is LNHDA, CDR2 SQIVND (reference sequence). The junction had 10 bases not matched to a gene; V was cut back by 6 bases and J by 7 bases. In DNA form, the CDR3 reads TGTGCCAGTAGCACACTAGCGGGAGTTGTGGGCGGGGAGCTGTTTTTT. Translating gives CASSTLAGVVGGELFF.

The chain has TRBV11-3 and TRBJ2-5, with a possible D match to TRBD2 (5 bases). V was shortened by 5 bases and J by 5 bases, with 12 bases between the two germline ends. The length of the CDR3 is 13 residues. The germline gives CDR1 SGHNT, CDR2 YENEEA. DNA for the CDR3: TGTGCCAGCAGCGGCTCGGGAATCGAGACCCAGTACTTC. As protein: CASSGSGIETQYF.

The DNA for the CDR3 is TGTGCCTGGACTAGCGGGGGAGGAGGGGAGCTGTTTTTT. The encoded protein is CAWTSGGGGELFF. The rearrangement joins TRBV30 to TRBJ2-2; TRBD2 aligns across 10 bases. CDR3 length: 13 residues. The V segment lost 4 bases and the J segment 8 bases; nucleotides outside the gene matches: 4. CDR1 and CDR2 (germline): GTSNPN, SVGIG (reference sequence).

For the CDR3, the DNA is TGTGCCAGCAGTTCCCCGGGACAGGGGCTTCCCTCGCACTATGGCTACACCTTC. This translates into CASSSPGQGLPSHYGYTF. The V call is TRBV28, the J call TRBJ1-2; 10 bases agree with TRBD1. J gave up 3 bases and V 4 bases, and 14 bases lay outside the gene matches. Looked up from germline, CDR1 is MDHEN and CDR2 is SYDVKM. The CDR3 length is 18 residues.

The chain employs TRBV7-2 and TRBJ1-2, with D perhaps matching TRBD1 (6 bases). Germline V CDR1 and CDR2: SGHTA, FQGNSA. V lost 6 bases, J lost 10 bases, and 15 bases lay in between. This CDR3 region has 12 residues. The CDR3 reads CASRTGTKNYTF. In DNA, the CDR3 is TGTGCCAGCAGAACCGGGACAAAGAACTACACCTTC.

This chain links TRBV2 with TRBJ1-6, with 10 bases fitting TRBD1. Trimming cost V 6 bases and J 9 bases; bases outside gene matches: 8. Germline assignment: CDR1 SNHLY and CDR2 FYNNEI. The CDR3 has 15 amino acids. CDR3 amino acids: CASRKSGTGASPLHF. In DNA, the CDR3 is TGTGCCAGCAGAAAATCCGGGACAGGGGCTTCACCCCTCCACTTT.

CDR3 amino acids: CASSSGLAGQYEQYF. In DNA form, the CDR3 reads TGTGCCAGCAGTTCCGGACTAGCGGGACAGTACGAGCAGTACTTC. V and J are TRBV6-5 and TRBJ2-7, with 12 nucleotides matching TRBD2. Unmatched junction bases numbered 5, after V lost 4 bases and J lost 4 bases. Germline CDR1 reads MNHEY; CDR2 reads SVGAGI. The CDR3 spans 15 residues.

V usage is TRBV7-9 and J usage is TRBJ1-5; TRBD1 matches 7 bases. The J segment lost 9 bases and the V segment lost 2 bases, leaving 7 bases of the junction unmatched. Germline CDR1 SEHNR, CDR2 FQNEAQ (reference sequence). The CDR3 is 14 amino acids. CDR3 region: CASSLSGGDSPQHF. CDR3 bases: TGTGCCAGCAGCTTATCAGGGGGGGATTCGCCCCAGCATTTT.

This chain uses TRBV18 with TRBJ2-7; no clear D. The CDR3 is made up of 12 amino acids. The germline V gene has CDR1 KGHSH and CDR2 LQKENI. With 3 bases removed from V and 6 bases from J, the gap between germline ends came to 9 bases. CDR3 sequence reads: CASSPLVPEQYF. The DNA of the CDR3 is TGTGCCAGCTCACCCCTAGTGCCCGAGCAGTACTTC.

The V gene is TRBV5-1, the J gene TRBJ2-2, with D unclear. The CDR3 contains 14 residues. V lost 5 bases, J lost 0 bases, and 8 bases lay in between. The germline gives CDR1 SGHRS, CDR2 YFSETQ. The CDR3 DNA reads TGCGCCAGCAGTGCAGGTGCGAACACCGGGGAGCTGTTTTTT. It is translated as CASSAGANTGELFF.

The CDR3 DNA follows: TGTGCCAGCAGCTTGTTCAGTGAAGAGACCCAGTACTTC. Its translation: CASSLFSEETQYF. The chain has TRBV5-6 and TRBJ2-5; D not certain. Per germline, CDR1 SGHDT and CDR2 YYEEEE. The CDR3 is 13 residues long. V shed 1 base and J shed 3 bases, with 7 bases lying between them. Variable domain in full (rest from reference TRBV5-6 and TRBJ2-5): DAGVTQSPTHLIKTRGQQVTLRCSPKSGHDTVSWYQQALGQGPQFIFQYYEEEERQRGNFPDRFSGHQFPNYSSELNVNALLLGDSALYLCASSLFSEETQYFGPGTRLLVL.

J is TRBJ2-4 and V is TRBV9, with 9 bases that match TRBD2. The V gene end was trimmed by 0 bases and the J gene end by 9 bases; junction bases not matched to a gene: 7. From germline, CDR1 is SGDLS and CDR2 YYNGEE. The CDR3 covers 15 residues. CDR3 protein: CASSVAAGGPVIQYF. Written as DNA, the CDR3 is TGTGCCAGCAGCGTAGCGGCGGGAGGGCCGGTCATTCAGTACTTC.

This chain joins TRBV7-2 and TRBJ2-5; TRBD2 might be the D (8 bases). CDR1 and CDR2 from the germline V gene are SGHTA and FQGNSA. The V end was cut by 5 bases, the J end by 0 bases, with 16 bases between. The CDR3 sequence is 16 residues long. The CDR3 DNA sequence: TGTGCCAGCAGCCTCGGGAGGGGGCGGGACCAAGAGACCCAGTACTTC. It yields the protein CASSLGRGRDQETQYF.

The CDR3 here is CASGLNPDRLGYTF. The CDR3 nucleotides are TGTGCTAGTGGTTTGAACCCCGACAGATTAGGCTACACCTTC. The chain carries TRBV12-5 and TRBJ1-2; TRBD1 is a possible D gene (5 bases). Germline CDR1 is LGHNT and CDR2 is FRNRAP. Trimming pared 2 bases from V and 8 bases from J, leaving 15 bases between. The CDR3 length is 14 residues.

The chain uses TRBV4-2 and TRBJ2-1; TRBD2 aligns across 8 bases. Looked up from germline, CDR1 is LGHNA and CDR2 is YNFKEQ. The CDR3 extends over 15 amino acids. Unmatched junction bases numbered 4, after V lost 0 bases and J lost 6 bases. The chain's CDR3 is CASSQDHLAGNEQFF. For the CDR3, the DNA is TGTGCCAGCAGCCAAGATCACCTAGCGGGCAATGAGCAGTTCTTC.

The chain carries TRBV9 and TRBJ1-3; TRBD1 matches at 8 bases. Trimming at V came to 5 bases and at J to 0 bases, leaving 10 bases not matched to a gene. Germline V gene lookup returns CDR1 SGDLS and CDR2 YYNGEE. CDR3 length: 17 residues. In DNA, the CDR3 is TGTGCCAGCAGGCTGGGGGGACAGGAGCTCTCTGGAAACACCATATATTTT. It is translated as CASRLGGQELSGNTIYF. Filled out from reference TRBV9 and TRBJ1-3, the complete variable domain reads DSGVTQTPKHLITATGQRVTLRCSPRSGDLSVYWYQQSLDQGLQFLIQYYNGEERAKGNILERFSAQQFPDLHSELNLSSLELGDSALYFCASRLGGQELSGNTIYFGEGSWLTVV.

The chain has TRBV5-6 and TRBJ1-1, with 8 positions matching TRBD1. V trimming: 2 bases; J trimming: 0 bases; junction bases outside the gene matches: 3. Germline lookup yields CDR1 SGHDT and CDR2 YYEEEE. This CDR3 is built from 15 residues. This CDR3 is CASSLRDRLNTEAFF. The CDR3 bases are TGTGCCAGCAGCTTAAGGGACAGGCTGAACACTGAAGCTTTCTTT.